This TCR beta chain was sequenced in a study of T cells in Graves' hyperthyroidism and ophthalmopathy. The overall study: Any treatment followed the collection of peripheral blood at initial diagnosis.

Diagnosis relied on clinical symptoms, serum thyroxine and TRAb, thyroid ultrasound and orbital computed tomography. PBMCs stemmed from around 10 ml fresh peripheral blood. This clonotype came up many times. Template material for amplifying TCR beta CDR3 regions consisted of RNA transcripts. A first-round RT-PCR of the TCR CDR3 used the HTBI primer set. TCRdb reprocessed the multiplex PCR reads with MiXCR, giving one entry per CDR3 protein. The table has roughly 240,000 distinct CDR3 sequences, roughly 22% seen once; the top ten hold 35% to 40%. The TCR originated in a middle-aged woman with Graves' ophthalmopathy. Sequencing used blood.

This CDR3 reads CATSQTGTGDYEQYF. The CDR3 region has the DNA TGTGCCACCAGTCAAACAGGGACTGGAGACTACGAGCAGTACTTC. This chain joins TRBV24-1 and TRBJ2-7, with D perhaps being TRBD1 or TRBD2 (6 bases each). The CDR3 has 15 residues. Trimming took off 6 bases at V and 3 bases at J, with 17 bases between the two ends. The germline V gene encodes CDR1 KGHDR and CDR2 SFDVKD.